The T cell receptor beta chain under discussion was sequenced for a study of beta chain features in type 1 diabetes. The CDR3 is 12 amino acids. Trimming stripped 2 bases from V and 8 bases from J, with 9 bases between. The germline gives CDR1 SGDLS, CDR2 YYNGEE. Expressed TCRB transcripts were sequenced, since all the RNA that had been isolated was reverse transcribed. The table came from immunoSEQ multiplex PCR; TCRdb's copy has only in-frame clones and leaves some out. The sample has 450,000 to 600,000 clones; about 30% are singletons. The receptor was derived from a man aged 18 to 30 in good health. Sequenced material: naive CD4+ T cells from blood. This sequence joins TRBV9 and TRBJ2-3; D is ambiguous. CDR3 loop: CASSVWLGTQYF. CDR3 sequence (DNA): TGTGCCAGCAGCGTGTGGTTAGGTACGCAGTATTTT. Supplemented by reference TRBV9 and TRBJ2-3, the full variable domain reads DSGVTQTPKHLITATGQRVTLRCSPRSGDLSVYWYQQSLDQGLQFLIQYYNGEERAKGNILERFSAQQFPDLHSELNLSSLELGDSALYFCASSVWLGTQYFGPGTRLTVL.